Listed below are T cell receptor beta chains from one sample, sequenced in a study of blood T cell repertoires in COVID-19. TCRdb's table, derived via immunoSEQ multiplex PCR, lists solely in-frame clones and lacks some. The sample comprises about 320,000 clones, approximately 89% of which are singletons, and 1.5% to 2% rests with the top ten. The sequencing input was peripheral blood. These receptors were taken from a woman aged 30 to 39 with COVID-19, enrolled during active disease. Each CDR3 is given with its conserved first and last residue. Each record gives: CDR3 protein, CDR3 DNA, V gene, J gene, clone size, D gene. A D gene is named only where the DNA matches it firmly. Not all rows give a size; the values are once, few, many and, for expanded clones, a class.

cdr3_aa: CASSARRGEGTNEKLFF
cdr3_nt: TGTGCCAGCAGCGCCCGGAGGGGGGAGGGCACTAATGAAAAACTGTTTTTT
v_call: TRBV9
j_call: TRBJ1-4
clone_size: few
d_call: .

cdr3_aa: CASSHPRTDPRNTQYF
cdr3_nt: TGTGCCAGCAGCCATCCTCGGACAGACCCGCGAAATACGCAGTATTTT
v_call: TRBV11-2
j_call: TRBJ2-3
clone_size: .
d_call: .

cdr3_aa: CASSQGTGRNGYTF
cdr3_nt: TGCGCCAGCAGCCAAGGGACAGGGAGAAATGGCTACACCTTC
v_call: TRBV4-1
j_call: TRBJ1-2
clone_size: .
d_call: TRBD1

cdr3_aa: CASSQGLRREAFF
cdr3_nt: TGTGCCAGCAGCCAAGGGCTCCGCCGTGAAGCTTTCTTT
v_call: TRBV3-1/TRBV3-2
j_call: TRBJ1-1
clone_size: .
d_call: .

cdr3_aa: CASYGVPNYGYTF
cdr3_nt: TGCGCCAGCTACGGGGTTCCCAACTATGGCTACACCTTC
v_call: TRBV10-2
j_call: TRBJ1-2
clone_size: .
d_call: .

cdr3_aa: CASSPETENTGELFF
cdr3_nt: TGTGCCAGCTCACCGGAGACAGAGAACACCGGGGAGCTGTTTTTT
v_call: TRBV18
j_call: TRBJ2-2
clone_size: .
d_call: .

cdr3_aa: CASSFSGGSTQYF
cdr3_nt: TGTGCCAGCAGTTTTAGCGGGGGCAGTACGCAGTATTTT
v_call: TRBV2
j_call: TRBJ2-3
clone_size: .
d_call: TRBD2

cdr3_aa: CASSLDPRTNNSPLHF
cdr3_nt: TGTGCCAGCAGCTTAGATCCAAGGACAAATAATTCACCCCTCCACTTT
v_call: TRBV11-3
j_call: TRBJ1-6
clone_size: .
d_call: .

cdr3_aa: CASSLTGYNTEAFF
cdr3_nt: TGTGCCAGCAGTTTAACAGGATATAACACTGAAGCTTTCTTT
v_call: TRBV6-5
j_call: TRBJ1-1
clone_size: .
d_call: .

cdr3_aa: CASSIRLSNQPQHF
cdr3_nt: TGTGCCAGTAGTATTCGGTTATCAAATCAGCCCCAGCATTTT
v_call: TRBV19
j_call: TRBJ1-5
clone_size: .
d_call: .

cdr3_aa: CASSPRDRGRMNTEAFF
cdr3_nt: TGTGCCAGCAGCCCTCGGGACAGGGGGCGGATGAACACTGAAGCTTTCTTT
v_call: TRBV9
j_call: TRBJ1-1
clone_size: .
d_call: TRBD1

cdr3_aa: CASSLARYTEAFF
cdr3_nt: TGCGCCAGCAGCTTGGCCCGGTACACTGAAGCTTTCTTT
v_call: TRBV5-1
j_call: TRBJ1-1
clone_size: .
d_call: .

cdr3_aa: CASSLQGQGLDSPLHF
cdr3_nt: TGTGCCAGCAGCCTCCAAGGACAGGGTTTAGATTCACCCCTCCACTTT
v_call: TRBV2
j_call: TRBJ1-6
clone_size: .
d_call: TRBD1

cdr3_aa: CSVVTAGTLYGYTF
cdr3_nt: TGCAGCGTTGTCACCGCCGGGACACTCTATGGCTACACCTTC
v_call: TRBV29-1
j_call: TRBJ1-2
clone_size: .
d_call: .

cdr3_aa: CASSYSPTGSNSPLHF
cdr3_nt: TGTGCCAGCAGTTACTCTCCGACAGGTTCGAATTCACCCCTCCACTTT
v_call: TRBV6-5
j_call: TRBJ1-6
clone_size: few
d_call: .

cdr3_aa: CASSPRQGERLVNYGYTF
cdr3_nt: TGTGCCAGCAGCCCCCGACAGGGTGAGAGGTTAGTAAACTATGGCTACACCTTC
v_call: TRBV7-8
j_call: TRBJ1-2
clone_size: .
d_call: TRBD1

cdr3_aa: CASSDNPSGSHYEQYF
cdr3_nt: TGTGCCAGCTCGGATAACCCCAGCGGGAGCCACTACGAGCAGTACTTC
v_call: TRBV18
j_call: TRBJ2-7
clone_size: .
d_call: TRBD2

cdr3_aa: CASSYSDSNSPLHF
cdr3_nt: TGTGCCAGCAGTTATTCGGACAGTAATTCACCCCTCCACTTT
v_call: TRBV6-5
j_call: TRBJ1-6
clone_size: .
d_call: .

cdr3_aa: CASKVVAGGNNEQFF
cdr3_nt: TGTGCCAGCAAGGTCGTAGCGGGGGGGAACAATGAGCAGTTCTTC
v_call: TRBV6-5
j_call: TRBJ2-1
clone_size: .
d_call: TRBD2

cdr3_aa: CASSQQGYGYTF
cdr3_nt: TGTGCCAGCAGCCAGCAGGGTTATGGCTACACCTTC
v_call: TRBV3-1/TRBV3-2
j_call: TRBJ1-2
clone_size: .
d_call: .

cdr3_aa: CASSINRGASPLHF
cdr3_nt: TGTGCCAGTAGTATCAACAGGGGCGCATCACCCCTCCACTTT
v_call: TRBV19
j_call: TRBJ1-6
clone_size: .
d_call: TRBD1

cdr3_aa: CASSRTGGAGGYTF
cdr3_nt: TGTGCCAGCAGCCGGACAGGGGGCGCCGGAGGCTACACCTTC
v_call: TRBV6-5
j_call: TRBJ1-2
clone_size: .
d_call: TRBD1

cdr3_aa: CASSPSGGMQPQHF
cdr3_nt: TGTGCCAGCAGCCCCTCGGGGGGGATGCAGCCCCAGCATTTT
v_call: TRBV7-9
j_call: TRBJ1-5
clone_size: .
d_call: .

cdr3_aa: CASTQGTASPLHF
cdr3_nt: TGTGCCAGCACACAAGGGACAGCATCACCCCTCCACTTT
v_call: TRBV5-5
j_call: TRBJ1-6
clone_size: once
d_call: TRBD1

cdr3_aa: CASTDRYTGELFF
cdr3_nt: TGTGCCAGCACCGACAGGTACACCGGGGAGCTGTTTTTT
v_call: TRBV27
j_call: TRBJ2-2
clone_size: .
d_call: .

cdr3_aa: CASSYSASAGDAQFF
cdr3_nt: TGTGCCAGCAGTTACTCCGCCTCAGCGGGGGATGCACAGTTCTTC
v_call: TRBV6-5
j_call: TRBJ2-1
clone_size: once
d_call: TRBD2

cdr3_aa: CASSAARRSYTF
cdr3_nt: TGTGCCAGTAGTGCGGCCAGAAGGAGCTACACCTTC
v_call: TRBV19
j_call: TRBJ1-2
clone_size: .
d_call: .

cdr3_aa: CATRRGINTGELFF
cdr3_nt: TGTGCCACCCGCAGGGGGATTAACACCGGGGAGCTGTTTTTT
v_call: TRBV2
j_call: TRBJ2-2
clone_size: .
d_call: TRBD1

cdr3_aa: CASSEGLAGLNEQFF
cdr3_nt: TGCGCCAGCAGTGAAGGCCTAGCGGGGTTGAATGAGCAGTTCTTC
v_call: TRBV10-2
j_call: TRBJ2-1
clone_size: .
d_call: TRBD2

cdr3_aa: CASRGTGLGYGYTF
cdr3_nt: TGTGCCAGCAGAGGGACAGGCCTTGGGTATGGCTACACCTTC
v_call: TRBV28
j_call: TRBJ1-2
clone_size: .
d_call: TRBD1

cdr3_aa: CASSAEENYNEQFF
cdr3_nt: TGTGCCAGCTCCGCAGAGGAAAACTACAATGAGCAGTTCTTC
v_call: TRBV18
j_call: TRBJ2-1
clone_size: .
d_call: .

cdr3_aa: CASGRGTYEQYF
cdr3_nt: TGTGCCAGCGGACGGGGGACCTACGAGCAGTACTTC
v_call: TRBV6-5
j_call: TRBJ2-7
clone_size: .
d_call: .

cdr3_aa: CASSRRDSSYQPQHF
cdr3_nt: TGTGCCAGCAGCCGCCGGGACAGTTCCTATCAGCCCCAGCATTTT
v_call: TRBV5-5
j_call: TRBJ1-5
clone_size: few
d_call: TRBD1

cdr3_aa: CATSSMGQGDEKLFF
cdr3_nt: TGTGCCACCAGCTCTATGGGACAGGGGGACGAAAAACTGTTTTTT
v_call: TRBV15
j_call: TRBJ1-4
clone_size: .
d_call: TRBD1

cdr3_aa: CASSYGLGTEAFF
cdr3_nt: TGTGCCAGTAGTTATGGGCTCGGCACTGAAGCTTTCTTT
v_call: TRBV19
j_call: TRBJ1-1
clone_size: .
d_call: .

cdr3_aa: CASSPSDRDTDTQYF
cdr3_nt: TGTGCCAGCAGTCCGTCGGACAGGGACACAGATACGCAGTATTTT
v_call: TRBV6-4
j_call: TRBJ2-3
clone_size: few
d_call: TRBD1

cdr3_aa: CASSLVRTPNGELFF
cdr3_nt: TGTGCCAGCAGCTTGGTGCGGACTCCGAATGGGGAGCTGTTTTTT
v_call: TRBV5-6
j_call: TRBJ2-2
clone_size: .
d_call: .

cdr3_aa: CASSYRGVNQPQHF
cdr3_nt: TGTGCCAGCAGTTACCGCGGGGTCAATCAGCCCCAGCATTTT
v_call: TRBV6-5
j_call: TRBJ1-5
clone_size: .
d_call: .

cdr3_aa: CATSRDRGGLAGIEAFF
cdr3_nt: TGTGCCACCAGCAGAGATCGCGGGGGCCTAGCGGGAATTGAAGCTTTCTTT
v_call: TRBV15
j_call: TRBJ1-1
clone_size: once
d_call: .

cdr3_aa: CASSLGSGPGELFF
cdr3_nt: TGTGCCAGCAGTTTAGGTTCAGGGCCCGGGGAGCTGTTTTTT
v_call: TRBV27
j_call: TRBJ2-2
clone_size: .
d_call: .

cdr3_aa: CASSGEVSGAQETQYF
cdr3_nt: TGTGCCAGCAGTGGGGAGGTTAGCGGGGCTCAAGAGACCCAGTACTTC
v_call: TRBV6-1
j_call: TRBJ2-5
clone_size: .
d_call: TRBD2

cdr3_aa: CASSLGPGNDEQYF
cdr3_nt: TGTGCCAGCAGCTTAGGGCCGGGGAACGACGAGCAGTACTTC
v_call: TRBV7-2
j_call: TRBJ2-7
clone_size: medium-sized
d_call: .

cdr3_aa: CASSSGFSEGNTIYF
cdr3_nt: TGTGCCAGCAGCTCGGGTTTTTCGGAAGGAAACACCATATATTTT
v_call: TRBV11-2
j_call: TRBJ1-3
clone_size: .
d_call: .

cdr3_aa: CATSLAGLGETQYF
cdr3_nt: TGTGCCACCTCCCTAGCGGGACTAGGAGAGACCCAGTACTTC
v_call: TRBV7-2
j_call: TRBJ2-5
clone_size: few
d_call: TRBD2

cdr3_aa: CASSSRRVSDTQYF
cdr3_nt: TGTGCCAGCAGTTCCCGGCGGGTTTCAGATACGCAGTATTTT
v_call: TRBV6-5
j_call: TRBJ2-3
clone_size: .
d_call: .

cdr3_aa: CASSFGNTQYF
cdr3_nt: TGTGCCAGCAGTTTCGGGAATACGCAGTATTTT
v_call: TRBV6-6
j_call: TRBJ2-3
clone_size: .
d_call: .

cdr3_aa: CASSRGGGNTEAFF
cdr3_nt: TGTGCCAGCAGCCGGGGGGGAGGGAACACTGAAGCTTTCTTT
v_call: TRBV5-4
j_call: TRBJ1-1
clone_size: .
d_call: .

cdr3_aa: CASSQGALYGYTF
cdr3_nt: TGTGCCAGCAGCCAAGGGGCCTTATATGGCTACACCTTC
v_call: TRBV3-1/TRBV3-2
j_call: TRBJ1-2
clone_size: once
d_call: .

cdr3_aa: CASSLSGTGDGYTF
cdr3_nt: TGCGCCAGCAGCCTCTCGGGGACAGGGGACGGCTACACCTTC
v_call: TRBV5-1
j_call: TRBJ1-2
clone_size: .
d_call: TRBD1

cdr3_aa: CATSGIGGKETQYF
cdr3_nt: TGTGCCACCAGCGGGATTGGGGGGAAAGAGACCCAGTACTTC
v_call: TRBV24-1
j_call: TRBJ2-5
clone_size: .
d_call: .

cdr3_aa: CASSLAGASPLHF
cdr3_nt: TGCGCCAGCAGCTTGGCTGGAGCTTCACCCCTCCACTTT
v_call: TRBV5-1
j_call: TRBJ1-6
clone_size: .
d_call: .

cdr3_aa: CASSIDFQGYGYTF
cdr3_nt: TGTGCCAGTAGTATAGATTTCCAGGGCTATGGCTACACCTTC
v_call: TRBV19
j_call: TRBJ1-2
clone_size: .
d_call: .

cdr3_aa: CASSQVSGEGIDTQYF
cdr3_nt: TGCGCCAGCAGCCAAGTCTCCGGGGAGGGGATAGATACGCAGTATTTT
v_call: TRBV4-1
j_call: TRBJ2-3
clone_size: .
d_call: TRBD2

cdr3_aa: CASSEGGGANEQFF
cdr3_nt: TGTGCCAGCAGTGAGGGCGGGGGGGCCAATGAGCAGTTCTTC
v_call: TRBV6-4
j_call: TRBJ2-1
clone_size: once
d_call: TRBD2

cdr3_aa: CASKKLDRGYTF
cdr3_nt: TGTGCCAGCAAAAAATTGGACAGGGGCTACACCTTC
v_call: TRBV6-5
j_call: TRBJ1-2
clone_size: .
d_call: TRBD1

cdr3_aa: CASTYLSWDREKNYGYTF
cdr3_nt: TGTGCCAGTACTTATCTTAGTTGGGACAGGGAAAAAAACTATGGCTACACCTTC
v_call: TRBV19
j_call: TRBJ1-2
clone_size: .
d_call: TRBD1

cdr3_aa: CASSGGGNTIYF
cdr3_nt: TGTGCCAGCAGTGGAGGAGGAAACACCATATATTTT
v_call: TRBV2
j_call: TRBJ1-3
clone_size: .
d_call: .

cdr3_aa: CASSQERKSGNTIYF
cdr3_nt: TGCGCCAGCAGCCAAGAGAGGAAATCTGGAAACACCATATATTTT
v_call: TRBV4-1
j_call: TRBJ1-3
clone_size: few
d_call: .

cdr3_aa: CASSLSSQDTEAFF
cdr3_nt: TGTGCCAGCTCCCTTTCGTCACAGGATACTGAAGCTTTCTTT
v_call: TRBV18
j_call: TRBJ1-1
clone_size: .
d_call: .

cdr3_aa: CASSFEGRETQYF
cdr3_nt: TGCGCCAGCAGCTTTGAGGGCCGAGAGACCCAGTACTTC
v_call: TRBV5-1
j_call: TRBJ2-5
clone_size: .
d_call: .